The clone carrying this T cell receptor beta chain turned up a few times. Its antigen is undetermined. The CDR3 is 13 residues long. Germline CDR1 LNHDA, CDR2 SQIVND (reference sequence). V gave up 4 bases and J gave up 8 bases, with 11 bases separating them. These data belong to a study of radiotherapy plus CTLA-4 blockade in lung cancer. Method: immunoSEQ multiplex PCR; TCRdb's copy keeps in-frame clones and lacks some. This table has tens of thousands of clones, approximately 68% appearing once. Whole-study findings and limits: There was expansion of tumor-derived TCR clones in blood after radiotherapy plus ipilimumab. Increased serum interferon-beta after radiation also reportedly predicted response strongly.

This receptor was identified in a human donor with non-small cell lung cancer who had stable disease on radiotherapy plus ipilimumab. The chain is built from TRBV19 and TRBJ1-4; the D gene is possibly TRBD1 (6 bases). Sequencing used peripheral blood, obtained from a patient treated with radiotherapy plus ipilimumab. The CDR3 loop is CASSTGVDEKLFF. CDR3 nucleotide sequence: TGTGCCAGTAGTACAGGGGTAGACGAAAAACTGTTTTTT.